These 19 T cell receptor beta chains were sequenced from one sample in a study of OX40 agonist ivuxolimab in advanced cancers. The method was immunoSEQ multiplex PCR; TCRdb's version includes in-frame clones alone and lacks a portion of them. The table lists more than 15,000 clones, about 70% of them singletons. The sequencing used CD4+ or CD8+ T cells sorted from blood, collected in a trial of the OX40 agonist ivuxolimab. These receptors were collected from an adult with an advanced solid tumor such as melanoma, head and neck, liver or kidney cancer.

J is TRBJ2-2 and V is TRBV11-1; 8 nucleotides agree with TRBD2. Germline V gene sequence: CDR1 SGHAT, CDR2 FQDESV (reference sequence). Trimming removed 8 bases from V and 2 bases from J; junction bases left unmatched: 4. The CDR3 extends over 14 amino acids. The CDR3 nucleotides are TGTGCCAGCGGGCTAGCGGGTAACACCGGGGAGCTGTTTTTT. This translates into CASGLAGNTGELFF.

The table lists this clone with a count of one. The gene calls are TRBV5-6 and TRBJ2-7; perhaps D is TRBD1 or TRBD2 (5 bases each). The CDR3 contains 13 residues. The germline CDR1 and CDR2 sequences are SGHDT and YYEEEE. Deletions cut 5 bases from V and 6 bases from J, with 15 bases between. The CDR3 region is CASSAGTFFEQYF. CDR3 in DNA: TGTGCCAGCAGTGCAGGGACCTTTTTCGAGCAGTACTTC.

V gene TRBV27 combines with J gene TRBJ2-7; 15 nucleotides line up with TRBD2. The V and J ends lost 2 bases and 6 bases, in that order; junction bases with no gene match: 2. This CDR3 contains 15 residues. Germline loops: CDR1 MNHEY, CDR2 SMNVEV (reference sequence). The CDR3: CASSLGGLAGGEQYF. In nucleotides, the CDR3 is TGTGCCAGCAGTTTAGGGGGACTAGCGGGAGGCGAGCAGTACTTC.

The chain links TRBV29-1 to TRBJ1-1, with D possibly TRBD1 on 6 matching bases. This CDR3 comprises 11 residues. Trimming left V 4 bases short and J 11 bases short, with 14 bases between. Germline V gene sequence: CDR1 SQVTM, CDR2 ANQGSEA. CDR3 sequence reads: CSVATGPRAFF. The CDR3 DNA is TGCAGCGTTGCGACAGGACCCCGGGCTTTCTTT.

V is TRBV27 and J is TRBJ2-7; TRBD1 matches at 10 bases. With V trimmed by 3 bases and J by 6 bases, 8 bases remained unmatched. CDR1 and CDR2 (germline): MNHEY, SMNVEV (reference sequence). This CDR3 has 15 amino acids. CDR3 nucleotides: TGTGCCAGCAGTTTTAGTGGGACAGGGGATTTCGAGCAGTACTTC. It yields the protein CASSFSGTGDFEQYF.

The chain is built from TRBV6-5 and TRBJ1-2, with 7 nucleotides matching TRBD1. The ends lost 7 bases at V and 6 bases at J; junction bases unmatched: 8. CDR1 and CDR2 (germline): MNHEY, SVGAGI. The CDR3 extends over 13 amino acids. The CDR3 loop reads CASTQTGLHGYTF. CDR3 in DNA: TGTGCCAGCACCCAGACAGGGCTCCATGGCTACACCTTC.

This clone is deemed medium-sized. The chain joins TRBV11-2 to TRBJ2-7, with 10 bases aligning to TRBD1. J lost 5 bases, V lost 3 bases, and 4 bases had no gene match. Germline loops: CDR1 SGHAT, CDR2 FQNNGV. This CDR3 contains 14 residues. CDR3 sequence: CASSFGQGDHEQYF. The CDR3 DNA is TGTGCCAGCAGCTTCGGACAGGGGGATCACGAGCAGTACTTC.

This chain uses TRBV29-1 with TRBJ2-5; 10 nucleotides agree with TRBD1. The DNA end is a closer match to TRBJ2-7, so the J assignment may be wrong. The CDR3 is 12 residues long. Germline V lookup: CDR1 SQVTM, CDR2 ANQGSEA. CDR3 sequence reads: CSTRDRGYEQYF. In nucleotides, the CDR3 is TGCAGCACCCGGGACAGGGGCTACGAGCAGTACTTC.

The V gene is TRBV19, the J gene TRBJ2-2, with D possibly matching TRBD1 (5 bases). The V gene lost 1 base and the J gene lost 3 bases, with 6 bases spanning the gap. This CDR3 region has 14 residues. Germline CDR1 LNHDA, CDR2 SQIVND (reference sequence). The CDR3 region has the DNA TGTGCCAGTAGTATAGTAGGGGACACCGGGGAGCTGTTTTTT. It is translated as CASSIVGDTGELFF.

This rearrangement joins TRBV16 to TRBJ1-2; D perhaps matches TRBD1 (5 bases). The CDR3 has 16 residues. Between the trimmed V and J ends, which lost 0 bases and 1 base, there was a span of 12 bases. CDR1 is KGHSY and CDR2 is FQNENV in the germline V gene. The chain's CDR3 is CASSQSTGELNYGYTF. The CDR3 region has the DNA TGTGCCAGCAGCCAATCGACGGGGGAACTTAACTATGGCTACACCTTC.

The V and J genes are TRBV27 and TRBJ2-7, with D perhaps TRBD1 or TRBD2 (6 bases each). The ends were cut back, 3 bases at V and 3 bases at J, with 12 bases in the middle. The germline CDR1 and CDR2 sequences are MNHEY and SMNVEV (reference sequence). The CDR3 is made up of 14 amino acids. The CDR3 nucleotides are TGTGCCAGCAGTTTGGGGGGCTCCTACTACGAGCAGTACTTC. Amino acid sequence: CASSLGGSYYEQYF.

This clone has only one observation. The chain carries TRBV6-5 and TRBJ1-4; D is undetermined. The CDR3 contains 14 residues. V was trimmed by 1 base and J by 4 bases, leaving 7 bases between them. CDR1 and CDR2 from the germline V gene are MNHEY and SVGAGI. CDR3 sequence (DNA): TGTGCCAGCAGTTACTTTGGGCTTAATGAAAAACTGTTTTTT. Amino acids: CASSYFGLNEKLFF.

This clone showed up just a few times. The chain combines TRBV6-6 with TRBJ1-5; 7 bases fit TRBD1. This CDR3 has 14 amino acids. Germline V gene sequence: CDR1 MNHNY, CDR2 SVGAGI (reference sequence). The V gene end was trimmed by 7 bases and the J gene end by 7 bases; junction bases not matched to a gene: 10. CDR3 in DNA: TGTGCCAGCAACTGGTCCCAGGGGGAACAGCCCCAGCATTTT. It yields the protein CASNWSQGEQPQHF.

This chain links TRBV28 with TRBJ2-3; D not resolved. Deletions cut 8 bases from V and 2 bases from J, with 8 bases between. This CDR3 has 12 amino acids. The germline gives CDR1 MDHEN, CDR2 SYDVKM. The CDR3 loop is CASSSVTDTQYF. The CDR3 DNA reads as TGTGCCAGCTCGAGCGTCACAGATACGCAGTATTTT.

The J gene is TRBJ2-1, the V gene TRBV30, with D perhaps matching TRBD2 (7 bases). The CDR3 is 15 residues long. Germline V CDR1 and CDR2: GTSNPN, SVGIG (reference sequence). V lost 0 bases, J lost 5 bases, and 14 bases lay in between. The CDR3 sequence is CAWSVGQGRDNEQFF. CDR3 DNA sequence: TGTGCCTGGAGTGTAGGGCAGGGGAGGGACAATGAGCAGTTCTTC.

As DNA, the CDR3 is TGTGCCAGCAGCCCTGAGGACAGGTTCGACGAGCAGTACTTC. Translation gives CASSPEDRFDEQYF. The chain has TRBV7-9 and TRBJ2-7; 7 nucleotides agree with TRBD1. CDR1 is SEHNR, CDR2 FQNEAQ, per germline (reference sequence). This CDR3 has 14 amino acids. The J segment lost 5 bases and the V segment lost 5 bases, leaving 9 bases of the junction unmatched.

This chain uses TRBV27 with TRBJ2-5; no clear D gene. The CDR3 has 11 residues. The V gene lost 4 bases and the J gene lost 5 bases, with 5 bases spanning the gap. Germline CDR1 MNHEY, CDR2 SMNVEV (reference sequence). The CDR3 bases are TGTGCCAGCAGTTCGGCGGAGACCCAGTACTTC. Protein product: CASSSAETQYF.

The gene calls are TRBV7-6 and TRBJ2-7; D gene unclear. The CDR3 covers 13 residues. Trimming took off 0 bases at V and 2 bases at J, with 5 bases between the two ends. The germline CDR1 and CDR2 sequences are SGHVS and FNYEAQ. CDR3 sequence reads: CASSLAETYEQYF. In DNA form, the CDR3 reads TGTGCCAGCAGCTTAGCGGAAACCTACGAGCAGTACTTC.

The chain recombines TRBV4-3 with TRBJ1-5; 7 nucleotides agree with TRBD1. This CDR3 has 14 amino acids. CDR1 is LGHNA and CDR2 is YSLEER in the germline V gene. V shed 1 base, J shed 12 bases, and the junction held 9 bases outside the gene matches. The CDR3: CASSQGVTGQVQHF. As DNA, the CDR3 is TGCGCCAGCAGCCAAGGCGTGACAGGGCAGGTCCAGCATTTT.